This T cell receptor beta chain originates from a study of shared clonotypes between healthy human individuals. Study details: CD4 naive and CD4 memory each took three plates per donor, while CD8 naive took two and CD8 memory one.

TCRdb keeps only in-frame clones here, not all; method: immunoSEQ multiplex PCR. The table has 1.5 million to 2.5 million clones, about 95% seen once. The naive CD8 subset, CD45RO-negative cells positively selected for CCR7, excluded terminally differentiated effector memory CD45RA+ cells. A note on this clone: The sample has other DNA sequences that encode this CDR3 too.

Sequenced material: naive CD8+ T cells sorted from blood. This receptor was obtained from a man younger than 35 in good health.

For the CDR3, the DNA is TGTGCCACCAGCAGAGATCGCGGGAACACTGAAGCTTTCTTT. Translation: CATSRDRGNTEAFF. The rearrangement uses TRBV15 and TRBJ1-1; D is unresolved. The germline CDR1 and CDR2 sequences are LNHNV and YYDKDF (reference sequence). The CDR3 contains 14 residues. V shed 0 bases and J shed 1 base, with 6 bases lying between them. Drawing the rest from reference TRBV15 and TRBJ1-1, the complete variable domain is DAMVIQNPRYQVTQFGKPVTLSCSQTLNHNVMYWYQQKSSQAPKLLFHYYDKDFNNEADTPDNFQSRRPNTSFCFLDIRSPGLGDTAMYLCATSRDRGNTEAFFGQGTRLTVV.